This TCR beta chain was retrieved from a study of T cell repertoires in cytomegalovirus infection. General study points: CMV-specific TCR beta clonotypes restricted by HLA-C were the ones dominating the ex vivo response. CMV carriers having the relevant HLA were flagged by cumulative public TCR beta family frequency.

A word on this clonotype: The antigen remains unidentified.

CDR1 and CDR2 (germline): DFQATT, SNEGSKA (reference sequence). This CDR3 has 14 amino acids. V was shortened by 0 bases and J by 4 bases, with 12 bases between the two germline ends. TCRdb independently ran MiXCR on the reads; one entry per CDR3 protein. This sample has more than 85,000 distinct CDR3 sequences, with about 15% found just once. The sample comprised PBMCs. This TCR came from a human donor in good health (CMV status not recorded). Some clones in this sample may be carry-over from other donors' samples. The rearrangement joins TRBV20-1 to TRBJ1-2, with D unclear. The DNA for the CDR3 is TGCAGTGCTAGAGATCGGAGAGTCGCCTATGGCTACACCTTC. It encodes CSARDRRVAYGYTF.